The sequence of this TCR beta chain was determined in a study of T cells in Graves' hyperthyroidism and ophthalmopathy. Each 10 ml fresh peripheral blood draw supplied the PBMCs. Amplification targeted TCR beta CDR3 regions from RNA transcripts. HTBI primers were employed in a first-round RT-PCR of the TCR CDR3. TCRdb reprocessed the multiplex PCR reads via MiXCR and lists one record per CDR3 protein. In the table there are 250,000 to 300,000 distinct CDR3 sequences, roughly a fifth of which are singletons. This clonotype was seen a few times. Its antigen remains unidentified. Regarding the study as a whole: In validation, the model predicted ophthalmopathy. These predictions came a median about 6 months before onset.

Trimming took 4 bases from V and 5 from J, leaving 12 bases between them. CDR1 and CDR2 from the germline V gene are SNHLY and FYNNEI. The CDR3 is 13 residues long. The sequenced material came from blood. The chain has TRBV2 and TRBJ2-7; a possible D gene is TRBD2 (5 bases). This TCR was sampled from a man aged 50 to 60 with Graves' ophthalmopathy. CDR3 in DNA: TGTGCCAGCAGTGTATTCGGAGGTGACGAGCAGTACTTC. This sequence encodes CASSVFGGDEQYF.